This T cell receptor beta chain was obtained from a study of cytomegalovirus exposure and HLA in healthy donors. Worth noting for this clone: Its antigen remains unknown.

The CDR3 sequence is 14 residues long. Germline V gene data show CDR1 as SNHLY and CDR2 as FYNNEI. The junction had 6 bases not matched to a gene; V was cut back by 6 bases and J by 7 bases. The study's findings and limits: Follow-up analysis seemed to connect common viral pathogens with several of the most significant clusters identified. Some public TCRs appeared in many individuals, while most sequences were rare. Later analysis placed DRB1 highest and HLA-C lowest in TCR association rates, which differed by HLA locus.

The PCR used 60 Vbeta and 13 Jbeta primers. Using immunoSEQ multiplex PCR, the repertoire was profiled, and TCRdb retains in-frame clones only, with some absent. The sample lists 240,000 or so clones, 80% to 85% occurring once. The chain couples TRBV2 to TRBJ1-4; 9 nucleotides agree with TRBD1. The sample comprised PBMCs. The TCR sequence derives from a woman aged 60-75 years in good health and CMV-seropositive. The CDR3 sequence is CASSAGTGSEKLFF. The CDR3 coding sequence is TGTGCCAGCAGCGCCGGGACAGGGAGTGAAAAACTGTTTTTT.